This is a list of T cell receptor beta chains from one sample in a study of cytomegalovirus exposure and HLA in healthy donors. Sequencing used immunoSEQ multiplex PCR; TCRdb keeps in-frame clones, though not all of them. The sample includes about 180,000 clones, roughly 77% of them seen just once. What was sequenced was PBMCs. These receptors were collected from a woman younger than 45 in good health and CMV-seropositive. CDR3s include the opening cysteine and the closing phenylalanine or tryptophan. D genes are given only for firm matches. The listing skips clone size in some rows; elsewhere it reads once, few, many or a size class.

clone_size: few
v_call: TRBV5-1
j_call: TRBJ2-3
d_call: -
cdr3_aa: CASSWGEVQATDTQYF
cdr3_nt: TGCGCCAGCAGCTGGGGGGAGGTGCAGGCCACAGATACGCAGTATTTT

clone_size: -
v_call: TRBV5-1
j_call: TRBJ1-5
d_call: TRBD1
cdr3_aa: CASSATPGQDQPQHF
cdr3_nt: TGCGCCAGCAGCGCCACCCCGGGACAGGATCAGCCCCAGCATTTT

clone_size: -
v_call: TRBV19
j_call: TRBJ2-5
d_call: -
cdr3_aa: CARRDRDTKQETQYF
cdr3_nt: TGTGCCAGACGAGACCGGGACACAAAACAAGAGACCCAGTACTTC

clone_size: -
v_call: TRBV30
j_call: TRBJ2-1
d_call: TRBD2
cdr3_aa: CASPRQTSGGTYNEQFF
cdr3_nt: TGTGCCTCTCCGCGCCAGACTAGCGGGGGGACCTACAATGAGCAGTTCTTC

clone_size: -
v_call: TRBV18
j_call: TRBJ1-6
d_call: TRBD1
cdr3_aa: CASSPQDRGIGSPLHF
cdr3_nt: TGTGCCAGCTCACCACAGGACAGGGGGATAGGTTCACCCCTCCACTTT

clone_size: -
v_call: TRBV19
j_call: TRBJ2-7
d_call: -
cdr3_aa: CASTLEVGNEQYF
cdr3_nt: TGTGCCAGTACCCTAGAGGTTGGAAACGAGCAGTACTTC

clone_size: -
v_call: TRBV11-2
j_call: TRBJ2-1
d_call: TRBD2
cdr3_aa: CASSSLLAGGLNEQFF
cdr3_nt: TGTGCCAGCAGCTCTCTACTAGCGGGGGGGCTTAATGAGCAGTTCTTC

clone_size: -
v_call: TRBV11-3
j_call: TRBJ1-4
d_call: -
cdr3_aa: CASSQQSATNEKLFF
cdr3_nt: TGTGCCAGCAGCCAACAGTCTGCAACTAATGAAAAACTGTTTTTT

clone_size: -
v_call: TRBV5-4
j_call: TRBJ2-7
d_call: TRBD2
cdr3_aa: CASSATAGLGFYEQYF
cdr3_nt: TGTGCCAGCAGCGCCACCGCGGGACTAGGGTTCTACGAGCAGTACTTC

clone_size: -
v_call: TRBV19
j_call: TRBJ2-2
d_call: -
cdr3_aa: CASSTQGSTGELFF
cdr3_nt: TGTGCCAGTAGTACTCAGGGGAGCACCGGGGAGCTGTTTTTT

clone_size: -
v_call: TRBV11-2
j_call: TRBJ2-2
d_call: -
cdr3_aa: CASSPRDTGELFF
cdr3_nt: TGTGCCAGCAGCCCCAGGGACACCGGGGAGCTGTTTTTT

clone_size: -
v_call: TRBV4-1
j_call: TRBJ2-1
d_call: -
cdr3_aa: CASSPSWGRDEQFF
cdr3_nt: TGCGCCAGCAGCCCTTCGTGGGGGCGCGATGAGCAGTTCTTC

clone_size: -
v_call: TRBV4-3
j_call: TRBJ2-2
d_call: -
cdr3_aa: CASSQVEAAYTGELFF
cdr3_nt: TGCGCCAGCAGCCAAGTAGAGGCAGCTTACACCGGGGAGCTGTTTTTT

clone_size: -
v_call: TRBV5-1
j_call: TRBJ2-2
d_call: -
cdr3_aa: CASSLGLTNTGELFF
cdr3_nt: TGCGCCAGCAGCTTGGGGCTTACCAACACCGGGGAGCTGTTTTTT

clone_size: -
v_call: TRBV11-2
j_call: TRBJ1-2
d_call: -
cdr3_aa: CASSRETVLYGYTF
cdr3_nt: TGTGCCAGCAGCCGAGAGACAGTTCTTTATGGCTACACCTTC

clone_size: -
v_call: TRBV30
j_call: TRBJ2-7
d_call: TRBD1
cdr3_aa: CAWSKLYRGSGNEQYF
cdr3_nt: TGTGCCTGGAGTAAACTATACAGGGGATCAGGCAACGAGCAGTACTTC

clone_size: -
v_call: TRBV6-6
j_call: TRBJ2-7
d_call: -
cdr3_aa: CASSYSRYEQYF
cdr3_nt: TGTGCCAGCAGTTACTCCCGCTACGAGCAGTACTTC

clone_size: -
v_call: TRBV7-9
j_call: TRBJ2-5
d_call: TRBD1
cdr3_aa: CASSLGRGRETQYF
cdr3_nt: TGTGCCAGCAGCTTGGGCAGGGGGCGAGAGACCCAGTACTTC